Listed below are T cell receptor beta chains from one sample, sequenced in a study of read filtering for tumor transcriptome and immune sequencing. TCRdb redid the calling of the reads with MiXCR, one entry per CDR3 protein. The table has fewer than 150,000 distinct CDR3 sequences, around 13% seen once. The sample taken for sequencing was a population of CD138-negative cells sorted from bone marrow. All receptors come from a donor over 35 with multiple myeloma. Each CDR3 is given with its conserved first and last residue. D genes are given only for firm matches. Clone size is not always given. Where it is, it says once, few, many or a class for expanded clones.

clone size,J gene,D gene,V gene,CDR3 DNA,CDR3 protein
many,TRBJ2-3,NA,TRBV6-6,TGTGCCAGCAGTCAAGGGAGGGATACGCAGTATTTT,CASSQGRDTQYF
many,TRBJ1-1,NA,TRBV20-1,TGCAGTGCTAGCTGGGGGTTGTGGACTGAAGCTTTCTTT,CSASWGLWTEAFF
NA,TRBJ1-3,NA,TRBV4-1,TGCGCCAGCAGCCAACGACCTGGCTCTGGAAACACCGTATATTTT,CASSQRPGSGNTVYF
many,TRBJ2-3,NA,TRBV12-3/TRBV12-4,TGTGCCAGCAGTTTGCCAGGGATAGATACGCAGTATTTT,CASSLPGIDTQYF
NA,TRBJ1-1,NA,TRBV7-2,TGTGCCAGCAGCTTAGTTAGGGGGATGAACACTGAAGCTTTCTTT,CASSLVRGMNTEAFF
many,TRBJ2-2,TRBD1,TRBV9,TGTGCCAGCAGCGCGAGGACAGGATCAAACACCGGGGAGCTGTTTTTT,CASSARTGSNTGELFF
NA,TRBJ2-2,TRBD2,TRBV7-8,TGTGCCAGCGGCTTTAATAGCGGGGGGGCCTCCGGGGAGCTGTTTTTT,CASGFNSGGASGELFF
many,TRBJ2-1,NA,TRBV7-2,TGTGCCAGCAGCTTGGCCCAAGGCGTGTATGAGCAGTTCTTC,CASSLAQGVYEQFF
many,TRBJ2-7,NA,TRBV20-1,TGCAGTGCTAGGGAGGGGGCGACATTCTACGAGCAGTACTTC,CSAREGATFYEQYF
many,TRBJ1-1,NA,TRBV21-1,TGTGCCAGCAGCAAAGTCCGGGGGGCGACTGAAGCTTTCTTT,CASSKVRGATEAFF
many,TRBJ1-1,NA,TRBV7-3,TGTGCCAGCAGGGAACAGGGAGGCTCTGAAGCTTTCTTT,CASREQGGSEAFF
few,TRBJ2-5,TRBD2,TRBV7-2,TGTGCCAGCAGCTTAGTTTCGGGAGCGGGGGGGCAAGAGACCCAGTACTTC,CASSLVSGAGGQETQYF
many,TRBJ1-2,NA,TRBV6-1,TGTGCCAGCAGTGGATACAGGGCCGCTAACTATGGCTACACCTTC,CASSGYRAANYGYTF
many,TRBJ2-6,NA,TRBV6-6,TGTGCCACCCAGGGAGCCGGGGCCAACGTCCTGACTTTC,CATQGAGANVLTF
NA,TRBJ2-7,TRBD2,TRBV5-4,TGTGCCAGCAGCCCGGGACTAGCCCGGGGGTCCTACGAGCAGTACTTC,CASSPGLARGSYEQYF
many,TRBJ2-5,NA,TRBV29-1,TGCAGCGTTAATAGGGAGCGAGAGACCCAGTACTTC,CSVNRERETQYF
many,TRBJ2-1,TRBD2,TRBV20-1,TGCAGTGCTACTAAGCGGGGGGACACCCTCTACAATGAGCAGTTCTTC,CSATKRGDTLYNEQFF
NA,TRBJ2-5,NA,TRBV11-2,TGTGCCAGCAGCTTAGTTAGTTCAGAGACCCGGTACTTC,CASSLVSSETRYF
many,TRBJ1-1,NA,TRBV5-6,TGTGCCAGCAGCTTGCAGGTGGGGAACACTGAAGCTTTCTTT,CASSLQVGNTEAFF
many,TRBJ1-2,NA,TRBV12-5,TGTGCTAGTGGTCCCCGCCGGGGGTCCTATGGCTACACCTTC,CASGPRRGSYGYTF
many,TRBJ2-7,NA,TRBV6-2/TRBV6-3,TGTGCCAGCAGTTACCCCTCATGGACAGCGGGCGGAGAGCAGTACTTC,CASSYPSWTAGGEQYF
many,TRBJ2-1,NA,TRBV18,TGTGCCAGCTCAAGGGGCGCGGGAAATGAGCAGTTCTTC,CASSRGAGNEQFF